The present entry profiles one T cell receptor (beta chain) with its context. Followed longitudinally, the Seattle patients had been enrolled during active infection. The data stem from a study of blood T cell repertoires in COVID-19. V was cut by 7 bases and J by 3 bases, with 18 bases left in between. Germline CDR1 reads SGHRS; CDR2 reads YFSETQ. The CDR3 totals 15 residues. Source study methods: Cell counts per sample came from amplifying reference gene primers. Some clones are missing from TCRdb's copy, which holds only in-frame ones; the method was immunoSEQ multiplex PCR. V and J calls and clone size follow that table, whereas D and trimming were derived from the DNA. The data show more than 150,000 clones, around nine tenths seen once.

The receptor was derived from a woman in her 70s with COVID-19, enrolled during active disease. V gene TRBV5-1 combines with J gene TRBJ2-3; a possible D gene is TRBD2 (6 bases). What was sequenced was peripheral blood. CDR3 in amino acids: CASGPLGGGTDTQYF. CDR3 DNA sequence: TGCGCCAGCGGGCCCCTGGGAGGTGGGACAGATACGCAGTATTTT.